The sequence of this TCR beta chain was determined in a study of technical replicates of blood from a handful of donors. The CDR3 runs 12 residues. Between the trimmed V and J ends, which lost 6 bases and 6 bases, there was a span of 12 bases. Germline V gives CDR1 MDHEN, CDR2 SYDVKM. TCRdb's table, derived via immunoSEQ multiplex PCR, lists solely in-frame clones and lacks some. The table records about 79,000 clones, more than 90% of them present only once. The J gene is TRBJ2-7, the V gene TRBV28, with D hard to call. Sequenced sample: T cells isolated from PBMCs. The sequence derives from a human donor in good health. Some clones in this sample may be carry-over from other donors' samples. DNA for the CDR3: TGTGCCAGCAGCCCCTCTATATTCGAGCAGTACTTC. It encodes CASSPSIFEQYF.